This is a list of T cell receptor beta chains from one sample in a study of shared clonotypes between healthy human individuals. Profiling relied on immunoSEQ multiplex PCR, and the TCRdb table lists in-frame clones only, not all of them. The sample lists millions of clones; around 90% were seen once. The specimen sequenced was naive CD4+ T cells sorted from blood. These receptors were taken from a man younger than 30 in good health. CDR3s include the opening cysteine and the closing phenylalanine or tryptophan. The order of the fields is clone size, J gene, V gene, D gene, CDR3 protein, CDR3 DNA. The D gene is left open where the match is weak. The listing skips clone size in some rows; elsewhere it reads once, few, many or a size class.

few TRBJ1-5 TRBV30 TRBD1 CAWSVGTDLNQPQHF TGTGCCTGGAGTGTTGGGACAGACCTAAATCAGCCCCAGCATTTT
once TRBJ2-1 TRBV4-1 . CASSQGRRSTVSAKSSYNEQFF TGCGCCAGCAGCCAAGGCCGAAGGTCCACTGTCTCCGCAAAGAGCTCCTACAATGAGCAGTTCTTC
once TRBJ1-2 TRBV15 TRBD1 CATSRESNRGHGYTF TGTGCCACCAGCAGAGAATCCAACAGGGGGCATGGCTACACCTTC
once TRBJ1-5 TRBV5-6 . CASSLGGPTSNQPQHF TGTGCCAGCAGCTTGGGGGGCCCGACCAGCAATCAGCCCCAGCATTTT
once TRBJ2-7 TRBV6-5 . CAAARTFAYEQYF TGTGCCGCTGCACGGACCTTTGCCTACGAGCAGTACTTC
. TRBJ1-2 TRBV6-1 TRBD1 CASTLGQVGDYGYTF TGTGCCAGCACGCTCGGACAGGTCGGTGACTATGGCTACACCTTC
. TRBJ2-7 TRBV30 . CAWLTAPLGEQYF TGTGCCTGGCTTACAGCCCCTTTAGGTGAGCAGTACTTC
. TRBJ1-2 TRBV18 . CASSPKGAHYGYTF TGTGCCAGCTCACCTAAAGGGGCCCACTATGGCTACACCTTC
. TRBJ2-1 TRBV12-5 . CASGLSRGSSYNEQFF TGTGCTAGTGGTTTGTCCAGGGGAAGCTCCTACAATGAGCAGTTCTTC
. TRBJ1-2 TRBV28 TRBD1 CASNSRGDRGRYGYTF TGTGCCAGCAACTCCCGAGGGGACAGGGGGAGGTATGGCTACACCTTC
. TRBJ2-6 TRBV6-5 TRBD2 CASKSGSAGANVLTF TGTGCCAGCAAGAGCGGGAGTGCTGGGGCCAACGTCCTGACTTTC
once TRBJ1-2 TRBV15 . CATSVGDYGYTF TGTGCCACCAGCGTGGGCGACTATGGCTACACCTTC
. TRBJ2-2 TRBV28 TRBD2 CASSTGLGEKLFF TGTGCCAGCAGCACGGGACTAGGAGAGAAGCTGTTTTTT
. TRBJ2-7 TRBV7-2 TRBD1 CASSLSTGESSYEQYF TGTGCCAGCAGCTTATCCACAGGGGAGAGCTCCTACGAGCAGTACTTC
. TRBJ1-1 TRBV28 . CASSPVLVGAPMNTEAFF TGTGCCAGCAGTCCGGTGTTAGTAGGCGCCCCCATGAACACTGAAGCTTTCTTT
. TRBJ2-7 TRBV30 . CAWRGRTSQRYEQYF TGTGCCTGGAGGGGACGGACTTCCCAGCGCTACGAGCAGTACTTC
few TRBJ1-5 TRBV5-1 . CASSLELGSNQPQHF TGCGCCAGCAGCTTGGAACTCGGAAGCAATCAGCCCCAGCATTTT
. TRBJ1-2 TRBV7-9 . CASRSRSPSTYYGYTF TGTGCCAGCAGATCAAGATCCCCCTCTACTTACTATGGCTACACCTTC
. TRBJ2-5 TRBV27 TRBD1 CASSSYRGRETQYF TGTGCCAGCAGTTCTTACAGGGGTCGGGAGACCCAGTACTTC
once TRBJ1-2 TRBV2 TRBD1 CASRGGPGANYGYTF TGTGCCAGCAGAGGGGGCCCCGGGGCGAACTATGGCTACACCTTC
. TRBJ2-1 TRBV4-1 TRBD2 CASSLSGGLYNEQFF TGCGCCAGCAGTCTTAGCGGGGGGCTCTACAATGAGCAGTTCTTC
. TRBJ2-5 TRBV29-1 TRBD2 CSGGTRVGETQYF TGCAGCGGTGGGACTAGGGTTGGGGAGACCCAGTACTTC
. TRBJ2-1 TRBV27 . CASSLRVAAYNEQFF TGTGCCAGCAGTTTAAGGGTTGCCGCCTACAATGAGCAGTTCTTC
. TRBJ2-7 TRBV27 . CASSLYGATLYEQYF TGTGCCAGCAGTTTATATGGGGCGACCCTCTACGAGCAGTACTTC
. TRBJ1-1 TRBV7-9 . CASSLRTLNTEAFF TGTGCCAGCAGCTTAAGGACCCTGAACACTGAAGCTTTCTTT
. TRBJ2-3 TRBV28 . CASSHDPPRTDTQYF TGTGCCAGCAGTCACGACCCCCCTCGCACAGATACGCAGTATTTT
. TRBJ1-2 TRBV2 . CASREQALYGYTF TGTGCCAGCAGGGAACAGGCCCTCTATGGCTACACCTTC
. TRBJ2-3 TRBV29-1 TRBD2 CSVALAGGPGTDTQYF TGCAGCGTTGCCCTAGCGGGGGGGCCCGGCACAGATACGCAGTATTTT
. TRBJ1-3 TRBV14 . CASSQTVSSSGNTIYF TGTGCCAGCAGCCAAACGGTCTCAAGCTCTGGAAACACCATATATTTT
. TRBJ2-1 TRBV7-2 TRBD2 CASRSGLAGYNEQFF TGTGCCAGCAGGTCGGGACTAGCGGGCTACAATGAGCAGTTCTTC
. TRBJ1-6 TRBV7-9 . CASSPVSSPLHF TGTGCCAGCAGCCCAGTGTCGTCTCCCCTCCACTTT
. TRBJ1-1 TRBV18 . CASSPLVSPTEAFF TGTGCCAGCTCACCATTAGTGAGTCCCACTGAAGCTTTCTTT
. TRBJ1-2 TRBV30 TRBD1 CAWMGQGAGGYTF TGTGCCTGGATGGGACAGGGGGCTGGTGGCTACACCTTC
. TRBJ1-4 TRBV6-5 . CASSVVGEKLFF TGTGCCAGCAGTGTGGTCGGTGAAAAACTGTTTTTT
. TRBJ2-3 TRBV4-3 TRBD2 CASSQEHRGRTDTQYF TGCGCCAGCAGCCAAGAACATCGCGGGAGGACAGATACGCAGTATTTT
. TRBJ1-2 TRBV20-1 . CSAQGGGGYTF TGCAGTGCTCAGGGAGGGGGTGGCTACACCTTC